The clone carrying this TCR beta chain was observed a handful of times. The antigen is unknown. This entry comes from a study of human T cells and chemical hapten exposure. Study at large: Skin of the upper inner arm, around 2 cm by around 2 cm, received 2% DPC for sensitization. Across samples, TCR yields varied, mostly owing to small differences in pooled library volumes. Study-level results: The number of TCRs over 1 in 1000 frequency stayed unchanged after DPC.

Documented time point: patch test 2, 6 weeks after DPC sensitization. As for treatment: therapeutic diphenylcyclopropenone sensitization with weekly scalp DPC. MiXCR was run by TCRdb on the RACE reads, yielding one entry per CDR3 protein. Of approximately 84,000 distinct CDR3 sequences in the sample, more than 9% were seen once. This receptor was taken from a man between 18 and 29 years old with alopecia areata. Some clones in this sample may be carry-over from other donors' samples. Sequencing was performed on whole blood, taken in connection with sensitization to the hapten diphenylcyclopropenone (DPC).

The CDR3 here is CASSKGEKLFF. The CDR3 region has the DNA TGTGCCAGCAGTAAGGGTGAAAAACTGTTTTTT. This chain connects TRBV6-5 to TRBJ1-4; D not resolved. The CDR3 consists of 11 residues. Germline CDR1 reads MNHEY; CDR2 reads SVGAGI. V was shortened by 5 bases and J by 7 bases, with 5 bases between the two germline ends.